This T cell receptor (beta chain) originates from a study of regulatory T cells in long-lasting Graves disease. This clonotype was found a few times. Regarding time point: newly diagnosed GD, antithyroid drugs for less than 3 months. With RNA extracted from PBMCs as input, the TCR library was made. Assembly of TCR beta libraries relied on iRepertoire HTBI primers together with Arm-PCR of CDR3 regions. In TCRdb, the multiplex PCR reads were re-called with MiXCR into one record per CDR3 protein. The table lists hundreds of thousands of distinct CDR3 sequences, 15% of them singletons, with about 8% in the top ten. The CDR3 has 15 residues. V lost 6 bases to trimming and J lost 0 bases; unmatched junction nucleotides: 3. CDR1 and CDR2 (germline): SGHTA, FQGNSA. These data also featured in a second study, about T cells in Graves' hyperthyroidism and ophthalmopathy. This second report adds: The HTBI primer set drove a first-round RT-PCR of the TCR CDR3. The majority of expanded thyroid clonotypes above 0.001 also appeared in blood.

This chain connects TRBV7-2 to TRBJ2-2, with 8 bases lining up with TRBD1. The TCR sequence derives from a woman aged 40 to 50 with Graves disease. The starting material was peripheral blood mononuclear cells (PBMCs), obtained at new diagnosis, from a patient treated with antithyroid drugs. CDR3 DNA sequence: TGTGCCAGCAGACCAGGGGGCGCGAACACCGGGGAGCTGTTTTTT. Residues: CASRPGGANTGELFF.